These T cell receptor beta chains were read from a single sample in a study of cytomegalovirus exposure and HLA in healthy donors. The table came from immunoSEQ multiplex PCR; TCRdb's copy has only in-frame clones and leaves some out. The table shows under 200,000 clones, with around 78% occurring only once. Input material: PBMCs. The receptors were gathered from a middle-aged woman in good health and CMV-seronegative. Both conserved end residues are trimmed from each CDR3.

j_call,v_call,cdr3_aa
TRBJ1-2,TRBV19,ASSIERDRGYYGYT
TRBJ1-2,TRBV28,ASSSPDRGRGYGYT
TRBJ1-5,TRBV4-1,ASSQGASGTDKGQPQH
TRBJ2-5,TRBV7-6,ASSPLSTRDYAGAQY
TRBJ1-1,TRBV19,ASSLGHDTEAF
TRBJ1-1,TRBV2,ASSQTQGVYTEAF
TRBJ2-1,TRBV6-1,ATIGGVFNEQF
TRBJ2-7,TRBV4-1,ASTERDRGYEQY
TRBJ2-1,TRBV13,ASSAQPSGGYNEQF
TRBJ1-1,TRBV7-9,ASSFPQGNTEAF
TRBJ2-2,TRBV7-9,ASSSGQGANTGELF
TRBJ1-3,TRBV6-1,ASSSPAGNTIY
TRBJ2-1,TRBV2,ASSEGGGGAYNEQF
TRBJ1-6,TRBV7-2,ASSYDRGSAPLH
TRBJ2-5,TRBV25-1,ASSGGDRGQETQY
TRBJ1-2,TRBV6-5,ASSYTARDINYGYT
TRBJ1-3,TRBV4-1,ASSQSLLRGPSGNTIY
TRBJ2-7,TRBV9,ASSTTGTQASYEQY
TRBJ1-3,TRBV2,ASSVTGTGNTIY
TRBJ1-6,TRBV28,ASRGAQNNSPLH
TRBJ1-4,TRBV19,ASSIRQGRNEKLF
TRBJ2-2,TRBV6-6,ASSISRAGELF
TRBJ1-3,TRBV23-1,ASSHEAEGNTIY
TRBJ1-5,TRBV7-2,ASSSKVGGRNQPQH
TRBJ2-5,TRBV5-1,ASSVTSIGIQETQY
TRBJ1-4,TRBV7-9,ASTPGGGQGEKLF
TRBJ2-7,TRBV28,ASSLFRNRETYEQY
TRBJ2-2,TRBV2,ASSSDRPRNTGELF
TRBJ1-1,TRBV7-8,ASSLGFFRGATEAF
TRBJ1-1,TRBV19,ASSLGQGWNTEAF
TRBJ2-1,TRBV5-1,ASSSPGLAGGASYNEQF
TRBJ2-1,TRBV5-4,ASSSGSAGFNEQF
TRBJ2-7,TRBV2,ASSEQGATYEQY
TRBJ1-1,TRBV4-2,ASSQWDRSTEAF
TRBJ2-5,TRBV6-6,ASSTRGGSRGETQY
TRBJ2-7,TRBV7-6,ASSTHQGVASYEQY
TRBJ2-1,TRBV14,ASSQARGEQF
TRBJ1-2,TRBV2,ASNPGPSNYGYT
TRBJ2-7,TRBV5-4,ASSPLQGASYEQY
TRBJ2-1,TRBV5-1,ASSLWGGLATDEQF
TRBJ2-5,TRBV9,ASSVGGVYQETQY
TRBJ1-1,TRBV4-2,ASSQVSVRGNTEAF
TRBJ2-2,TRBV5-1,ASSLTGTGGTGELF
TRBJ2-1,TRBV10-2,ASRPGLATNEQF
TRBJ1-3,TRBV12-5,ASGLPPWGGVPGNTIY
TRBJ2-3,TRBV9,ASSANSGGVGSTQY
TRBJ2-7,TRBV10-2,ASSEYGLYEQY
TRBJ2-1,TRBV9,ASSVEADEQF
TRBJ2-3,TRBV29-1,SVEDVPAANTQY
TRBJ1-6,TRBV27,ASSLRGSSPLH
TRBJ1-1,TRBV7-6,ASSFGGNTEAF